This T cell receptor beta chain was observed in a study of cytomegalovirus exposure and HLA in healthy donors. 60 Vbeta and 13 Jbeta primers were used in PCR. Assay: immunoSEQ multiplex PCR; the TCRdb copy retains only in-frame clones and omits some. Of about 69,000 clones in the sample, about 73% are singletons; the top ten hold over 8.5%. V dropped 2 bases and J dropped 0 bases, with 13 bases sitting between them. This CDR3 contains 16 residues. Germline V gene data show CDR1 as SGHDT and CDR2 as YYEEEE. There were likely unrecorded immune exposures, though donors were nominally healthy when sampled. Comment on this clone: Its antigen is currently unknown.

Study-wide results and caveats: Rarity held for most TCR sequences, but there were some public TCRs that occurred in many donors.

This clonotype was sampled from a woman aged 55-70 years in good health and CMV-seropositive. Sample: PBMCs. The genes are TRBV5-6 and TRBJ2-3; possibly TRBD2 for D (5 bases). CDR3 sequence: CASSLIRDPSTDTQYF. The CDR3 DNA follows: TGTGCCAGCAGCTTAATCCGGGATCCTAGCACAGATACGCAGTATTTT. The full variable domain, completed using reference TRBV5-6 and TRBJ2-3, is DAGVTQSPTHLIKTRGQQVTLRCSPKSGHDTVSWYQQALGQGPQFIFQYYEEEERQRGNFPDRFSGHQFPNYSSELNVNALLLGDSALYLCASSLIRDPSTDTQYFGPGTRLTVL.